This TCR beta chain derives from a study of T cells in Graves' hyperthyroidism and ophthalmopathy. Study details: Initial diagnosis, before any treatment, was when peripheral blood was collected.

The CDR3 is 13 residues long. Trimming left V 5 bases short and J 5 bases short, with 12 bases between. Germline loops: CDR1 SEHNR, CDR2 FQNEAQ (reference sequence). Turning to this clonotype: Its specificity is not known.

The investigators amplified TCR beta CDR3 regions from RNA transcripts. The HTBI primer set drove a first-round RT-PCR of the TCR CDR3. TCRdb re-called the multiplex PCR reads through MiXCR, storing one row per CDR3 protein. The sample lists approximately 570,000 distinct CDR3 sequences; just under 20% were seen once. Study outcomes and limitations: Most thyroid clonotypes that were expanded above 0.001 also turned up in blood.

Sequencing was performed on blood. The source of this sequence is a middle-aged man with Graves' ophthalmopathy. This chain connects TRBV7-9 to TRBJ2-5, with TRBD1 as a possible D gene (6 bases). The CDR3 region has the DNA TGTGCCAGCAGCCCGCCCAGGGGTGAGACCCAGTACTTC. As protein: CASSPPRGETQYF. The full variable domain, rest sourced from reference TRBV7-9 and TRBJ2-5, is DTGVSQNPRHKITKRGQNVTFRCDPISEHNRLYWYRQTLGQGPEFLTYFQNEAQLEKSRLLSDRFSAERPKGSFSTLEIQRTEQGDSAMYLCASSPPRGETQYFGPGTRLLVL.